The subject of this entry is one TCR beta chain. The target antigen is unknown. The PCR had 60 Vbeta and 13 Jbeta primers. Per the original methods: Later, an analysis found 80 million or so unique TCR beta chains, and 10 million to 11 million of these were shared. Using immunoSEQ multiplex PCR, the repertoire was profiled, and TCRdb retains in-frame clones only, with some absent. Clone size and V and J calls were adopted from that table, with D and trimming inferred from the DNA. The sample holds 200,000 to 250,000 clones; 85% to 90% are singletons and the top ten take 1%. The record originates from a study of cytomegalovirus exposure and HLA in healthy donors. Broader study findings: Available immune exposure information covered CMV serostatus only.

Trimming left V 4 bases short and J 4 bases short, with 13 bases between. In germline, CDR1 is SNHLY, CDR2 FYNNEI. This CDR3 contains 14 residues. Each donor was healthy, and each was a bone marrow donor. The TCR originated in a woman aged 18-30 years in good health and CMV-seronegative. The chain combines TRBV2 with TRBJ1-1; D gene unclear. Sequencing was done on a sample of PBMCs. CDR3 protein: CASSVEFGGTEAFF. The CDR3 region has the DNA TGTGCCAGCAGTGTTGAGTTTGGTGGCACTGAAGCTTTCTTT.